This TCR beta chain derives from a study of T-cell reconstitution after alpha-beta-depleted transplantation in children. The library targeted TCRbeta and was prepared with unique molecular identifiers. TCRdb re-called the PCR reads with MiXCR, one entry per CDR3 protein. The sample holds hundreds of thousands of distinct CDR3 sequences, around 14% seen once. General study findings and limits: Several hundred expanded graft clones reportedly were the source of alpha-beta T cells about two months after transplant. At day 60, the high TCRbeta diversity found in some patients originated from recipient T cells and thymic progenitors that had survived.

The CDR3 runs to 14 residues. V was clipped by 4 bases and J by 2 bases; unmatched bases: 5. Remarks on this clonotype: What it binds is not known.

Sequences were derived from PBMCs, sampled before TCRalphabeta/CD19-depleted stem cell transplant. This chain links TRBV12-3 or TRBV12-4 with TRBJ2-7; TRBD2 matches 7 bases. This TCR came from a girl aged 2-10 years with congenital amegakaryocytic thrombocytopenia, due to receive a stem cell transplant. CDR3 residues: CASSYSAGTYEQYF. DNA for the CDR3: TGTGCCAGCAGTTATTCAGCGGGAACCTACGAGCAGTACTTC.